This T cell receptor beta chain is drawn from a study of T cell clonotyping in hematopoietic cell transplantation. Germline V gene data show CDR1 as SGHAT and CDR2 as FQNNGV. Trimming cost V 1 base and J 2 bases; bases outside gene matches: 5. The CDR3 contains 16 residues. Measured with immunoSEQ multiplex PCR; TCRdb has only the in-frame clones, and not every one. The profile shows thousands of clones, roughly 91% of them singletons. This clone is large in the sample. Specified time point: recipient sample about 28 days before transplant, after cytoreduction. Recipients were bled about 28 days pretransplant and at posttransplant days 30, 100, 180.

The sample in question was peripheral blood mononuclear cells, obtained before stem cell transplant. J is TRBJ1-2 and V is TRBV11-2; 9 nucleotides align to TRBD1. The sequence was obtained from a man between 60 and 75 years old with acute myeloid leukemia. Some clones in this sample may be carry-over from other donors' samples. CDR3 bases: TGTGCCAGCAGCTTAGGTCCAGGGACAGGGAACTATGGCTACACCTTC. This sequence encodes CASSLGPGTGNYGYTF.